The entry that follows covers one T cell receptor (beta chain) sequence. The study amplified TCR beta CDR3 regions using RNA transcripts. The workflow started with a first-round RT-PCR run with HTBI primers and then moved on to a second-round multiplex PCR. Each CDR3 protein gets one entry after TCRdb re-called the multiplex PCR reads with MiXCR. The table shows some 150,000 distinct CDR3 sequences, with roughly two fifths occurring only once. A diagnosis was made from clinical symptoms together with serum thyroxine, TRAb, thyroid ultrasound and orbital computed tomography. The sample belongs to a study of Graves' ophthalmopathy and Graves' hyperthyroidism. Study overall: Ahead of any treatment, peripheral blood was obtained at the initial diagnosis.

With V trimmed by 2 bases and J by 5 bases, 11 bases remained unmatched. The CDR3 spans 18 residues. CDR1 MDHEN and CDR2 SYDVKM come from the germline V gene. Specimen: peripheral blood. The source of this sequence is a man in his thirties or forties with Graves' ophthalmopathy. The rearrangement joins TRBV28 to TRBJ2-7; 14 bases align to TRBD2. The CDR3 nucleotides are TGTGCCAGCAGTTTAGGGGGACTAGCGGGAGTGATGCTTGACGAGCAGTACTTC. Encoded protein: CASSLGGLAGVMLDEQYF.